A selection of T cell receptor beta chains follows, all from one sample in a study of T cells in Graves' hyperthyroidism and ophthalmopathy. TCRdb re-derived calls from the multiplex PCR reads in MiXCR, one entry per CDR3 protein. This table holds around 610,000 distinct CDR3 sequences, approximately 14% found once. Source material: blood. These receptors came from a woman in her thirties or forties with Graves' ophthalmopathy. Each CDR3 is given with its conserved first and last residue. The D gene is left open where the match is weak.

J,V,D,CDR3
TRBJ1-3,TRBV7-8,NA,CASSSDLLRGNTIYF
TRBJ1-1,TRBV12-3/TRBV12-4,NA,CASIRGITEAFF
TRBJ1-2,TRBV9,NA,CASSVEADRLPHGYTF
TRBJ1-2,TRBV28,NA,CASSFWQSNYGYTF
TRBJ2-7,TRBV20-1,TRBD2,CSATGTSGSTGEQYF
TRBJ2-5,TRBV12-3/TRBV12-4,NA,CASSPPDWYQETQYF
TRBJ1-6,TRBV6-5,NA,CASSYGPGVGSPLHF
TRBJ2-5,TRBV12-5,NA,CAADGPWGETQYF
TRBJ1-1,TRBV4-1,TRBD1,CASSQDRGLASWANTEAFF
TRBJ1-2,TRBV6-5,NA,CASRSDRSDYGYTF
TRBJ2-7,TRBV28,NA,CASSSTGNWQGYRSYEQYF
TRBJ2-7,TRBV25-1,TRBD2,CASSEYLVSGRAGDEQYF
TRBJ1-1,TRBV18,NA,CASSVSSTGLNTEAFF
TRBJ1-2,TRBV27,NA,CASSRSGPYGYTF
TRBJ1-2,TRBV6-1,NA,CASMAGSGQHYGYTF
TRBJ2-5,TRBV19,NA,CASSISGTQTETQYF
TRBJ2-7,TRBV5-6,NA,CASSLAGSVHEQYF
TRBJ2-5,TRBV29-1,TRBD1,CSVERQGISETQYF
TRBJ1-5,TRBV28,NA,CASSTYLSNQPQHF
TRBJ2-7,TRBV19,TRBD1,CASSNIPGQGASEQYF
TRBJ1-1,TRBV12-3/TRBV12-4,NA,CASSPQGLGTEAFF
TRBJ2-7,TRBV12-3/TRBV12-4,NA,CASSFIGALGKQYF
TRBJ2-6,TRBV30,NA,CAWSLQGLDGANVLTF
TRBJ1-2,TRBV4-1,NA,CASSQETHQYYGYTF
TRBJ2-5,TRBV12-3/TRBV12-4,TRBD2,CASRLAGPQETQYF
TRBJ1-1,TRBV29-1,NA,CSALEVMNTEAFF
TRBJ2-5,TRBV7-8,NA,CASSMVDSQSGTQYF
TRBJ2-7,TRBV12-3/TRBV12-4,TRBD2,CASSSGTSGYNEQYF
TRBJ2-7,TRBV20-1,TRBD1,CSARAQGADTYEQYF
TRBJ1-2,TRBV15,TRBD1,CATSRTGVAYGYTF
TRBJ1-3,TRBV27,NA,CASSLAPPRHGNTIYF
TRBJ2-2,TRBV12-3/TRBV12-4,NA,CASSPPTGKGTGELFF
TRBJ2-7,TRBV3-1,NA,CASSSPGLLYGEQYF
TRBJ1-1,TRBV28,TRBD1,CASSSDRGLSEAFF
TRBJ1-1,TRBV7-9,NA,CASSLQGMGTEAFF
TRBJ2-2,TRBV11-1,TRBD2,CASSLGTRPTGELFF
TRBJ2-7,TRBV7-2,TRBD2,CASSETSGVIGEQYF
TRBJ1-1,TRBV7-9,TRBD1,CASSPGGGANTEAFF
TRBJ2-5,TRBV11-2,NA,CASSLDGVRTQYF
TRBJ2-7,TRBV6-2/TRBV6-3,TRBD2,CASSYEGLAWEQYF
TRBJ2-5,TRBV2,NA,CASKPREPQYF
TRBJ2-5,TRBV11-2,TRBD2,CASSSAGGTQYF
TRBJ2-7,TRBV7-3,TRBD2,CAITERDSYEQYF
TRBJ2-2,TRBV12-3/TRBV12-4,TRBD2,CASAGLVNTGELFF
TRBJ2-5,TRBV20-1,NA,CSVDGQETQYF
TRBJ1-3,TRBV5-1,TRBD1,CASSQGQGFSGNTIYF
TRBJ1-4,TRBV11-2,NA,CASSANLFLNEKLFF
TRBJ1-2,TRBV10-2,TRBD1,CASSESDRAEGYTF
TRBJ2-7,TRBV27,TRBD1,CASSFNRGEQYF
TRBJ1-2,TRBV4-3,NA,CASSQAHPPSRYGYTF
TRBJ2-7,TRBV19,NA,CASAGQPGYEQYF
TRBJ1-1,TRBV6-5,NA,CASSYRGNTEAFF
TRBJ2-5,TRBV7-2,NA,CASSLDAVVETQYF
TRBJ2-5,TRBV3-1,TRBD1,CASSIGTGGGQETQYF
TRBJ1-3,TRBV20-1,NA,CSATRGGSGNTIYF